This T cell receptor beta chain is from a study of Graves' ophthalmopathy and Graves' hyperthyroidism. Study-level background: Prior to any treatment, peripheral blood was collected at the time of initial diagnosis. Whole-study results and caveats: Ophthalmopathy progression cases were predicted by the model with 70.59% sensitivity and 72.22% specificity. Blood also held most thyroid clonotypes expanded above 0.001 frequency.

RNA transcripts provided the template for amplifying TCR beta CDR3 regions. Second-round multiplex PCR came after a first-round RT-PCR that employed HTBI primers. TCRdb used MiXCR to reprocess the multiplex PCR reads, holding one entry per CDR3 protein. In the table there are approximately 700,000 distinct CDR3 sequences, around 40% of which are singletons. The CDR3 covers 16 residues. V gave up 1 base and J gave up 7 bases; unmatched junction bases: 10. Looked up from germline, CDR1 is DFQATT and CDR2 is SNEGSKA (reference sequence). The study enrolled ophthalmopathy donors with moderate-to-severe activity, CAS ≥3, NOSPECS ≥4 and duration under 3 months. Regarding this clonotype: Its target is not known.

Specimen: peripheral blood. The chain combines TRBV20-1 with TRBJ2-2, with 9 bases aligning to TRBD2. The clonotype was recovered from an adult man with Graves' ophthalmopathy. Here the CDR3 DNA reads TGCAGTGCTAGAGTAGCGAGCGGGAGGACGAGCGGGGAGCTGTTTTTT. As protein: CSARVASGRTSGELFF.